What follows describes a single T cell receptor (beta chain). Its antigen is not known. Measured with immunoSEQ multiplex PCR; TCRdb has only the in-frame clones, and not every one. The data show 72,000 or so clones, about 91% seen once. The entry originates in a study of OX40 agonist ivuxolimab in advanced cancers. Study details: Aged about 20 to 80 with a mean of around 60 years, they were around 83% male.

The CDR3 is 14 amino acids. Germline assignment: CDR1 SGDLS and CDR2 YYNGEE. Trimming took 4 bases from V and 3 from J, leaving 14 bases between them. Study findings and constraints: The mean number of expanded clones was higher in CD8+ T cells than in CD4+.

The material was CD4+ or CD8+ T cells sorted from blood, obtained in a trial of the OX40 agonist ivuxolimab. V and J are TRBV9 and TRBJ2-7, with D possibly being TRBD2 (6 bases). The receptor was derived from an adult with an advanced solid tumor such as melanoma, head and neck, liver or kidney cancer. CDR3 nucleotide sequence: TGTGCCAGCAGCCGCTGGGGGGAAAGCTACGAGCAGTACTTC. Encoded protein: CASSRWGESYEQYF.